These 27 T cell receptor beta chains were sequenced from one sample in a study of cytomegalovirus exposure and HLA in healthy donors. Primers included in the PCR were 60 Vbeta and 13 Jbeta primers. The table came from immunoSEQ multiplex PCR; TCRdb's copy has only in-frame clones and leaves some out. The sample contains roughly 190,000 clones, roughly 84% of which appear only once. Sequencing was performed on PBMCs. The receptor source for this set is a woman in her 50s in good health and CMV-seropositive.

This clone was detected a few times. In nucleotides, the CDR3 is TGCGCCAGCAGCCAAGGGGCTGTGAACACTGAAGCTTTCTTT. Translated, it gives CASSQGAVNTEAFF. The chain combines TRBV4-3 with TRBJ1-1, with D uncertain. Trimming took off 1 base at V and 0 bases at J, with 6 bases between the two ends. This CDR3 is built from 14 residues. The germline V gene encodes CDR1 LGHNA and CDR2 YSLEER.

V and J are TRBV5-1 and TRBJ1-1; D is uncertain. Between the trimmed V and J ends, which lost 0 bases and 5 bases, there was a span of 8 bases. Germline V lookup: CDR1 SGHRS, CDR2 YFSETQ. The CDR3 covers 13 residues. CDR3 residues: CASSLDTGTEAFF. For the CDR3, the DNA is TGCGCCAGCAGCTTGGACACGGGGACTGAAGCTTTCTTT.

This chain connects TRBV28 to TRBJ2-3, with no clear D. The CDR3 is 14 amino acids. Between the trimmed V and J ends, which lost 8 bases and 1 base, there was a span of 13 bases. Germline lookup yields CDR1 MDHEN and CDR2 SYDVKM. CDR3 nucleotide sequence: TGTGCCAGCGGCTTTGTGGCAGGCACAGATACGCAGTATTTT. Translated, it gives CASGFVAGTDTQYF.

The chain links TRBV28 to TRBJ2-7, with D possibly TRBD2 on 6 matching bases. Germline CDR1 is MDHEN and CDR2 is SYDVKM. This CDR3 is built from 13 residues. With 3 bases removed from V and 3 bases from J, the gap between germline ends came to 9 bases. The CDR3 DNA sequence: TGTGCCAGCAGTTTTCAGCGGGTCTACGAGCAGTACTTC. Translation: CASSFQRVYEQYF.

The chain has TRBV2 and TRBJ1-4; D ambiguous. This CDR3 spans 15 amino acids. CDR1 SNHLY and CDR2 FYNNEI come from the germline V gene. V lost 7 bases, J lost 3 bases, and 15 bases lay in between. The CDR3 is CASNLVTEANEKLFF. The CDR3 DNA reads TGTGCCAGCAATTTGGTGACGGAGGCTAATGAAAAACTGTTTTTT.

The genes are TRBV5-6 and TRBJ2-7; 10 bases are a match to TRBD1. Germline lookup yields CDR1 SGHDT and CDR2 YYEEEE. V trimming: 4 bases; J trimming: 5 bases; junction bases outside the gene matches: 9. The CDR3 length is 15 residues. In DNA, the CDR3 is TGTGCCAGCAGCGAACTGGACAGGGGGACCCACGAGCAGTACTTC. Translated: CASSELDRGTHEQYF.

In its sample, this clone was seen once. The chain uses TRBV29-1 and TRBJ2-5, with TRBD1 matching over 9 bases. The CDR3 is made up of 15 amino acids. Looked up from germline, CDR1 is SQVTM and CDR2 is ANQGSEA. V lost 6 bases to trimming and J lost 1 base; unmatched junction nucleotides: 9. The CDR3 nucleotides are TGCAGCGTGGACACAGGGGGCGGGTCCCAAGAGACCCAGTACTTC. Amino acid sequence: CSVDTGGGSQETQYF. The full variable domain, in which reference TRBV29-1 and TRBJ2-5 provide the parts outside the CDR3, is SAVISQKPSRDICQRGTSLTIQCQVDSQVTMMFWYRQQPGQSLTLIATANQGSEATYESGFVIDKFPISRPNLTFSTLTVSNMSPEDSSIYLCSVDTGGGSQETQYFGPGTRLLVL.

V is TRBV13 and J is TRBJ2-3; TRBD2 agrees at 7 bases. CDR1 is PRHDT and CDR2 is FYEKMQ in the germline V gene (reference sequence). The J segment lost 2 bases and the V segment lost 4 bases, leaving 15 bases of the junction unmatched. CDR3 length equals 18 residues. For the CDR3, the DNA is TGTGCCAGCAGCTCCGCACACGGGCCGGGGGGAAACACAGATACGCAGTATTTT. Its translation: CASSSAHGPGGNTDTQYF.

The CDR3 region is CASSDPPSYEQYF. As DNA, the CDR3 is TGTGCCAGCAGTGATCCCCCTTCCTACGAGCAGTACTTC. This chain links TRBV25-1 with TRBJ2-7; D is uncertain. The V and J ends lost 3 bases and 1 base respectively, with 7 bases between them. The germline V gene has CDR1 MGHDK and CDR2 SYGVNS. CDR3 length: 13 residues.

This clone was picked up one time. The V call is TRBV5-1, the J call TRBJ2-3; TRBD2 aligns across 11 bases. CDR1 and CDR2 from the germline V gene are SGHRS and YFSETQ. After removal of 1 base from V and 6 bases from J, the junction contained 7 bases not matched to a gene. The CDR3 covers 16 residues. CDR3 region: CASSLPIAGGADTQYF. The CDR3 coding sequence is TGCGCCAGCAGCTTGCCTATAGCGGGGGGGGCGGATACGCAGTATTTT.

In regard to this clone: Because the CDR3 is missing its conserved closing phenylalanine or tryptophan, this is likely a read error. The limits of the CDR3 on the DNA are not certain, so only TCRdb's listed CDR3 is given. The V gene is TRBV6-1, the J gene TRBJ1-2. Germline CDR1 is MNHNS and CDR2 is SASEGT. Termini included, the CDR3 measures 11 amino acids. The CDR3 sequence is CASSEAFTRKV.

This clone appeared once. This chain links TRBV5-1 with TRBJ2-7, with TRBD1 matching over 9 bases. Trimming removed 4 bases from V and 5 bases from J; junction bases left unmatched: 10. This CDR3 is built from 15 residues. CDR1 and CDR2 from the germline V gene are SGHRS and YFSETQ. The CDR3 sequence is CASSPWTGVSDEQYF. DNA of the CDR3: TGCGCCAGCAGCCCCTGGACAGGGGTTTCGGACGAGCAGTACTTC.

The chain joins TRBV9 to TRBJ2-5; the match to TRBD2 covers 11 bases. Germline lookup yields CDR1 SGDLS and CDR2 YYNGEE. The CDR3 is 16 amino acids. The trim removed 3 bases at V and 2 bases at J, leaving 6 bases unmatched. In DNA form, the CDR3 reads TGTGCCAGCAGCGCCGCGGGACTAGCGGTACAAGAGACCCAGTACTTC. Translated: CASSAAGLAVQETQYF.

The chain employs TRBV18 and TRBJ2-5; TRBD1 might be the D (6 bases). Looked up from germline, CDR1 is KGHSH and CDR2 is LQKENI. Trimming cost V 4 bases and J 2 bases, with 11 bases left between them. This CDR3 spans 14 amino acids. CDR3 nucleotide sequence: TGTGCCAGCTCACAGAGCAGGGGTCAAGAGACCCAGTACTTC. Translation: CASSQSRGQETQYF.

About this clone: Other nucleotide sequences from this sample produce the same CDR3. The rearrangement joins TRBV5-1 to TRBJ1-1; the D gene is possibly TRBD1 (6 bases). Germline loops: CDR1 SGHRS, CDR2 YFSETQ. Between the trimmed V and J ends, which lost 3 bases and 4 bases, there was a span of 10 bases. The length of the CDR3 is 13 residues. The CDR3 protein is CASSSQGSTEAFF. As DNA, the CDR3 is TGCGCCAGCAGCTCGCAGGGGTCCACTGAAGCTTTCTTT.

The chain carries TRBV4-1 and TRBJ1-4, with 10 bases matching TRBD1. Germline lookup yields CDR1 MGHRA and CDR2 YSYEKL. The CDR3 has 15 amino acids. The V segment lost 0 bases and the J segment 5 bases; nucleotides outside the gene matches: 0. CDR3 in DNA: TGCGCCAGCAGCCAAGAGGACAGGGGGAATGAAAAACTGTTTTTT. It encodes CASSQEDRGNEKLFF.

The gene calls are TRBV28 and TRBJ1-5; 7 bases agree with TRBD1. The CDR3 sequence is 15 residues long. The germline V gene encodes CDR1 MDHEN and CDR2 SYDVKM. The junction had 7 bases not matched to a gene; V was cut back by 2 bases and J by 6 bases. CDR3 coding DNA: TGTGCCAGCAGTTTAAAGGGGGCTTTTAGTCAGCCCCAGCATTTT. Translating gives CASSLKGAFSQPQHF.

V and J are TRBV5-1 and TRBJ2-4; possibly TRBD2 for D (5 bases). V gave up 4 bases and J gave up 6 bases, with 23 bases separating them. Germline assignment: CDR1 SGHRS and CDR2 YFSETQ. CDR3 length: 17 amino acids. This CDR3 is CASSPGEGNVYGNIQYF. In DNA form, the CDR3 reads TGCGCCAGCAGCCCGGGCGAGGGCAATGTGTACGGAAACATTCAGTACTTC.

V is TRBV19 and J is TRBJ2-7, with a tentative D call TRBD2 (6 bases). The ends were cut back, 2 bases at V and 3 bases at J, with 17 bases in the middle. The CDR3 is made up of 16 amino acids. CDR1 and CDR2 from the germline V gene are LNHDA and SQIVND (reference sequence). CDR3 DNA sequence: TGTGCCAGTAGTATAACCCCCGGGACTGGTTTCTACGAGCAGTACTTC. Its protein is CASSITPGTGFYEQYF.

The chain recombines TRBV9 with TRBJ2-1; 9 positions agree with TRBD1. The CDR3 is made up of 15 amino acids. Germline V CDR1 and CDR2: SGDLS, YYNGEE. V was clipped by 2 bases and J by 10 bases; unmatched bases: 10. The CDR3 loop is CASSVSGQGLREQFF. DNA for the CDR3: TGTGCCAGCAGCGTTTCGGGACAGGGATTAAGGGAGCAGTTCTTC.

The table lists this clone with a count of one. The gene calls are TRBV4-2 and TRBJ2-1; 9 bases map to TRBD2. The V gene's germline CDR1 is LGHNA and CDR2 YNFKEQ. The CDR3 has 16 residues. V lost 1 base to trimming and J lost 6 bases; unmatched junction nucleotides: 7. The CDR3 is CASSQVGGGASNEQFF. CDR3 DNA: TGTGCCAGCAGCCAAGTTGGCGGGGGGGCTAGCAATGAGCAGTTCTTC.

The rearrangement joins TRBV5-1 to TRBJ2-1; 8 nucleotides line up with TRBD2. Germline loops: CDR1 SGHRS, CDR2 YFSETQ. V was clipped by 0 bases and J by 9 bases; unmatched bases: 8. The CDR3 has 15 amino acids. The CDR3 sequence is CASSLEASSGSEQFF. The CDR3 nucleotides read TGCGCCAGCAGCTTGGAGGCGTCTAGCGGGTCTGAGCAGTTCTTC.

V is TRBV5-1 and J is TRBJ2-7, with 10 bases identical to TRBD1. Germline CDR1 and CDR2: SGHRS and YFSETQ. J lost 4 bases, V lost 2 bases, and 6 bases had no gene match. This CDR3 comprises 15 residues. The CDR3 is CASSFLGTGEYEQYF. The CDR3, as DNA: TGCGCCAGCAGCTTCCTTGGGACAGGGGAATACGAGCAGTACTTC.

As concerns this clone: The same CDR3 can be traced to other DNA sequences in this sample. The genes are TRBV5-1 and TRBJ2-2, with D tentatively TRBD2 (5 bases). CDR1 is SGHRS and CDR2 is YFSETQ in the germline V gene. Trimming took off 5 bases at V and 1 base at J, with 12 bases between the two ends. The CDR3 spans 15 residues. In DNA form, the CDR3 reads TGCGCCAGCAGTCTTGTTGCGGGGAACACCGGGGAGCTGTTTTTT. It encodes CASSLVAGNTGELFF.

CDR3 DNA: TGTGCCAGCAGCGGCCAGGGGCTCGGGACCCAGTACTTC. Protein product: CASSGQGLGTQYF. The chain employs TRBV27 and TRBJ2-5; D is perhaps TRBD1 (6 bases). V lost 6 bases and J lost 7, with 15 bases in between. CDR3 length: 13 amino acids. The germline CDR1 and CDR2 sequences are MNHEY and SMNVEV (reference sequence).

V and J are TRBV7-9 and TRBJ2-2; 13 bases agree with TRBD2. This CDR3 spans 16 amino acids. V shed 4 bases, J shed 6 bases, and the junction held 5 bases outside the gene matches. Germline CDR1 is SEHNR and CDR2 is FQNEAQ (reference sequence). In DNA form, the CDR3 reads TGTGCCAGCAGCTCACTAGCGGGGGGGCGTGCCGGGGAGCTGTTTTTT. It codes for CASSSLAGGRAGELFF.

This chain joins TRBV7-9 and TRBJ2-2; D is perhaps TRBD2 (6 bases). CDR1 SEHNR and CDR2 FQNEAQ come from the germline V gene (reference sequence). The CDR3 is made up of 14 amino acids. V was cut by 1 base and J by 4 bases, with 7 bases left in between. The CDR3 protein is CASSLVGGTGELFF. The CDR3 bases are TGTGCCAGCAGCTTAGTGGGGGGCACCGGGGAGCTGTTTTTT.